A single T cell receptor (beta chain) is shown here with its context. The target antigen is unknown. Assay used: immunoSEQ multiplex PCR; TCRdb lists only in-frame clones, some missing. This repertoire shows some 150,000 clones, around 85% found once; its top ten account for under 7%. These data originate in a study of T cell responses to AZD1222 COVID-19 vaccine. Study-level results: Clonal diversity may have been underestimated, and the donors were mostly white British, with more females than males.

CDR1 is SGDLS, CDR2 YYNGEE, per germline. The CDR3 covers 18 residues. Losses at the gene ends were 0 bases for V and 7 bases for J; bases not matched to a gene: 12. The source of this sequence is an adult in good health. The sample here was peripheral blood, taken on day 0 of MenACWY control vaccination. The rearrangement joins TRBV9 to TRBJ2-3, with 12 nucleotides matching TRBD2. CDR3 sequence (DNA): TGTGCCAGCAGCGTAGCTTCCCCTAGCGGGAGGGCCTATAATACGCAGTATTTT. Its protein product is CASSVASPSGRAYNTQYF.